The sequence of this TCR beta chain was determined in a study of cytomegalovirus exposure and HLA in healthy donors. Findings of the study overall: Among TCR beta chains, those listed as cytomegalovirus-associated numbered over 150. The number of N-insertions in an Asian-associated ancestry cluster was reportedly below the 666-donor mean in a later analysis.

V lost 4 bases, J lost 1 base, and 22 bases lay in between. CDR3 length: 18 residues. The germline CDR1 and CDR2 sequences are SGHDT and YYEEEE. Turning to this clone: What it recognizes is unknown.

Use of 60 Vbeta and 13 Jbeta primers characterized the PCR. Assay: immunoSEQ multiplex PCR; the TCRdb copy retains only in-frame clones and omits some. The repertoire holds about 140,000 clones, with 70% to 75% as singletons. Sequenced material: PBMCs. The chain has TRBV5-6 and TRBJ2-3; D uncertain. The TCR comes from a woman in her 40s in good health and CMV-seronegative. The CDR3 nucleotides are TGTGCCAGCAGCGGGTTACATAGGCCAACACTACGCACAGATACGCAGTATTTT. This translates into CASSGLHRPTLRTDTQYF.